This T cell receptor beta chain was observed in a study of T-cell memory formation after mild COVID-19. On the study more broadly: There were largely donor-specific TCR clusters. Notes on the study in general: CM and EM subsets held most contracting CD4+ clones; EMRA held CD8+ ones. Memory cells collected pre-infection included some clones that later responded, suggesting cross-reactive memory joined.

This CDR3 comprises 16 residues. Losses at the gene ends were 3 bases for V and 1 base for J; bases not matched to a gene: 6. Looked up from germline, CDR1 is DFQATT and CDR2 is SNEGSKA (reference sequence). TCR alpha and TCR beta cDNA libraries carrying sample barcodes and UMIs were produced by 5'RACE using constant-segment primers. TCRdb redid the calling of the 5' RACE reads with MiXCR, one entry per CDR3 protein. The sample holds approximately 300,000 distinct CDR3 sequences, under 8.5% seen once. This clonotype was counted a few times. Its antigen is not identified. This sequence was found in a man younger than 35 who had mild COVID-19 (a few samples of this study predate the infection). Cell type and time point are not known. The J gene is TRBJ2-3, the V gene TRBV20-1; 11 bases match TRBD2. What was sequenced was PBMCs or a T cell subset sorted from them (not recorded which). The CDR3 coding sequence is TGCAGTGCTAGCAAGCTAGCGGGGGGCCGCACAGATACGCAGTATTTT. Encoded protein: CSASKLAGGRTDTQYF.